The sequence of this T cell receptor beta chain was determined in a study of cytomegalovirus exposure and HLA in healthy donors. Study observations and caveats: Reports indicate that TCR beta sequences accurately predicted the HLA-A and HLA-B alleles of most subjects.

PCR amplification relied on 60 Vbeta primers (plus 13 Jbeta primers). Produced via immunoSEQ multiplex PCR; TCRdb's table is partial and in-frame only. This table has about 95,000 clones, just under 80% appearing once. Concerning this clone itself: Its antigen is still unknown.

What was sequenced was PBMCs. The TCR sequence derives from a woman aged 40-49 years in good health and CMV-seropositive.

The CDR3 bases are TGTGCCAGCACTCCCCGGAGTTCTTACGAGCAGTACTTC. Amino acid sequence: CASTPRSSYEQYF. J is TRBJ2-7 and V is TRBV7-9; D is unclear. The CDR3 covers 13 residues. Germline loops: CDR1 SEHNR, CDR2 FQNEAQ (reference sequence). The V end lost 7 bases, the J end lost 4 bases, and 14 bases lay between the germline ends.